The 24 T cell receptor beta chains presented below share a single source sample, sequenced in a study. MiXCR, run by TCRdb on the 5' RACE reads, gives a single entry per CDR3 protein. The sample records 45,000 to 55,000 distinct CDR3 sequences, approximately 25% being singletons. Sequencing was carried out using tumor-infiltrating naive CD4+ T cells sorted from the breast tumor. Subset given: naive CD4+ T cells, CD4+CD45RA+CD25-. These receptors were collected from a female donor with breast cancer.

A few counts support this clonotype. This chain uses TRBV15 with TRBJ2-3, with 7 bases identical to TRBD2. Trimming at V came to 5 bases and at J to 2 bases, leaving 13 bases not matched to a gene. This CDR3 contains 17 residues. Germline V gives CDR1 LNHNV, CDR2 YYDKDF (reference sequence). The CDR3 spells CATSSPGRGSFTDTQYF. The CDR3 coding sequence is TGTGCCACCAGCTCCCCCGGGCGGGGGTCCTTCACAGATACGCAGTATTTT.

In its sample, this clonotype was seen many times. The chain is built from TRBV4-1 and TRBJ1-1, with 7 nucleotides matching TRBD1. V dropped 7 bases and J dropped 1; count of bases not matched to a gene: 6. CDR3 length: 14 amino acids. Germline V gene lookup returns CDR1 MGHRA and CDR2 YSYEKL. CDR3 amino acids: CASTGRQGNTEAFF. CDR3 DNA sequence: TGCGCCAGCACCGGTAGACAGGGGAACACTGAAGCTTTCTTT.

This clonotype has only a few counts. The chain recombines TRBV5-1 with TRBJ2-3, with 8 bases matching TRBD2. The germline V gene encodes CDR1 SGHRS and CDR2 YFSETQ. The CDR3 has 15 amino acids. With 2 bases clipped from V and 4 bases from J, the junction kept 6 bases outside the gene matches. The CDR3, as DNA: TGCGCCAGCAGCTTAAGCAGCGGGAGCTCAGATACGCAGTATTTT. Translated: CASSLSSGSSDTQYF.

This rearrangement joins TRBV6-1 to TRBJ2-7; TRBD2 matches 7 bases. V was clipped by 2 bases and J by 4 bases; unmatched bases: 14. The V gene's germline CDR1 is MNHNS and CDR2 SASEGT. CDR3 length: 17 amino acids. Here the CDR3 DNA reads TGTGCCAGCAGTGAAAAGGCGTGGGGGAGGGGTTTTTACGAGCAGTACTTC. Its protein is CASSEKAWGRGFYEQYF.

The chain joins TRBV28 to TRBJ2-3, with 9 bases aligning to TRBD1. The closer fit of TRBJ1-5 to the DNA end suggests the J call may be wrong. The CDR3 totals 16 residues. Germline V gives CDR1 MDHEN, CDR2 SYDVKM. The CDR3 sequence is CASNSIGTGSNQPQHF. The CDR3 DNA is TGTGCCAGCAACTCTATAGGGACAGGGAGCAATCAGCCCCAGCATTTT.

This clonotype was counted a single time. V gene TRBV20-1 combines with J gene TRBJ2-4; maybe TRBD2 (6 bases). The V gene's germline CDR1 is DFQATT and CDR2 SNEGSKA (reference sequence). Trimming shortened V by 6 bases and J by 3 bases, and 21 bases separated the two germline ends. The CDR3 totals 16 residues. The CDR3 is CSASLDAGGIKNIQYF. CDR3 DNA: TGCAGTGCGTCACTGGATGCCGGGGGAATCAAAAACATTCAGTACTTC.

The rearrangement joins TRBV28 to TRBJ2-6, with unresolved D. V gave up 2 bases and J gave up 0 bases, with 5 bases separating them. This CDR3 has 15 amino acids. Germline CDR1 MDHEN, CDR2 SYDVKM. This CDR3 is CASSLRGSGANVLTF. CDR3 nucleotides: TGTGCCAGCAGTTTAAGAGGCTCTGGGGCCAACGTCCTGACTTTC. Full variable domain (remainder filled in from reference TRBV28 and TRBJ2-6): DVKVTQSSRYLVKRTGEKVFLECVQDMDHENMFWYRQDPGLGLRLIYFSYDVKMKEKGDIPEGYSVSREKKERFSLILESASTNQTSMYLCASSLRGSGANVLTFGAGSRLTVL.

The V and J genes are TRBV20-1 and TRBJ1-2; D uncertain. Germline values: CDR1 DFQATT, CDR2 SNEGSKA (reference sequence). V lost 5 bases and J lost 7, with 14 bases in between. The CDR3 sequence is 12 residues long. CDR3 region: CSASVPDGGYTF. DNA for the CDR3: TGCAGTGCTTCCGTCCCGGATGGTGGCTACACCTTC.

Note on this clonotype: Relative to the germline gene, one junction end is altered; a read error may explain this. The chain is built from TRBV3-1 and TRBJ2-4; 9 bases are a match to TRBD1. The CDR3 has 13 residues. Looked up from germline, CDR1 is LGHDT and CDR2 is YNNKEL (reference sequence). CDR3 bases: TGCGCCAGCAGACTACAGGGGGCCGGCATTCAGTACTTC. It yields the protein CASRLQGAGIQYF.

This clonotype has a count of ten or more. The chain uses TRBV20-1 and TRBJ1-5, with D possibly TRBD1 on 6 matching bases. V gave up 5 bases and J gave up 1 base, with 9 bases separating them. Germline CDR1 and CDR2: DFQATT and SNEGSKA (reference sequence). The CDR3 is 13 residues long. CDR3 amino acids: CSAGGESNQPQHF. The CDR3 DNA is TGCAGTGCTGGGGGCGAGAGCAATCAGCCCCAGCATTTT.

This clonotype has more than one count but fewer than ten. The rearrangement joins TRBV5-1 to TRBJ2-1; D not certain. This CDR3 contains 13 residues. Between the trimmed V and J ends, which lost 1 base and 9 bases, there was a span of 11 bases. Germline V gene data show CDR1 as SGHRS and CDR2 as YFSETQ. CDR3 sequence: CASSLSRVGEQFF. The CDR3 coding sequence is TGCGCCAGCAGCTTGTCCCGGGTGGGTGAGCAGTTCTTC. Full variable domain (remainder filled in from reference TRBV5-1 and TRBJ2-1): KAGVTQTPRYLIKTRGQQVTLSCSPISGHRSVSWYQQTPGQGLQFLFEYFSETQRNKGNFPGRFSGRQFSNSRSEMNVSTLELGDSALYLCASSLSRVGEQFFGPGTRLTVL.

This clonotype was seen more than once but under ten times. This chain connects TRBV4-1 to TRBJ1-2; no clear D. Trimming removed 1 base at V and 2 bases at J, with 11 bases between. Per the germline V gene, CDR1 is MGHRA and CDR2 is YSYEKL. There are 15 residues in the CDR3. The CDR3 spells CASSQVGRINYGYTF. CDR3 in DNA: TGCGCCAGCAGCCAAGTCGGCAGAATAAACTATGGCTACACCTTC.

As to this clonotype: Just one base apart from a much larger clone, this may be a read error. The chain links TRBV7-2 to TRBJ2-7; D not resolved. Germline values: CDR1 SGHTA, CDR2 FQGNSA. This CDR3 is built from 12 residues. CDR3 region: CASNLGPYEQYF. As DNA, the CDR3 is TGTGCCAGCAACTTAGGTCCGTACGAGCAGTACTTC.

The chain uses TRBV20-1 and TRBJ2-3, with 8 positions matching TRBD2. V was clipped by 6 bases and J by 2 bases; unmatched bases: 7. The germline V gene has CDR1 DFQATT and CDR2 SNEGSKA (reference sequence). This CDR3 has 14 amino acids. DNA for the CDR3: TGCAGTGCCAGCCTAGCGGGCAACACAGATACGCAGTATTTT. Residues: CSASLAGNTDTQYF.

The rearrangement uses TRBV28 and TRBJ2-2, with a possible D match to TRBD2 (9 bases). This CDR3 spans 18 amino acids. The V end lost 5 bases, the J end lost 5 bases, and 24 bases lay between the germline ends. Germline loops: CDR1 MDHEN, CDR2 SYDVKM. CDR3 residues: CASSGQGWLSGGTGELFF. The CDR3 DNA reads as TGTGCCAGCAGTGGACAGGGTTGGCTAAGCGGGGGGACCGGGGAGCTGTTTTTT.

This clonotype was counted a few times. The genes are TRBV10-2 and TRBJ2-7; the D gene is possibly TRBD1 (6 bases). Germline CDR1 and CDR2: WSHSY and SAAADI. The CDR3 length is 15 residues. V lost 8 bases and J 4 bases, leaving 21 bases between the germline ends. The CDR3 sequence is CASGPQGNIPYEQYF. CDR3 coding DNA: TGCGCCAGCGGACCACAGGGTAATATTCCTTACGAGCAGTACTTC.

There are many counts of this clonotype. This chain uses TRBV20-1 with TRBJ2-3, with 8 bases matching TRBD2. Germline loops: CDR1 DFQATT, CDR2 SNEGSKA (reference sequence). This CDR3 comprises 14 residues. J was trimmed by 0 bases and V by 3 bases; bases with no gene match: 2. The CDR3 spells CSASGGASTDTQYF. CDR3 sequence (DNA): TGCAGTGCTAGCGGGGGGGCTAGCACAGATACGCAGTATTTT.

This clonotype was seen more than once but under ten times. The CDR3 region has the DNA TGTGCCAGCAACTCCGGCGGGCGACAGGGTCTAGCTGAAGCTTTCTTT. Residues: CASNSGGRQGLAEAFF. The chain employs TRBV7-2 and TRBJ1-1; 7 positions match TRBD1. J lost 6 bases, V lost 7 bases, and 17 bases had no gene match. The CDR3 sequence is 16 residues long. Germline V gene sequence: CDR1 SGHTA, CDR2 FQGNSA.

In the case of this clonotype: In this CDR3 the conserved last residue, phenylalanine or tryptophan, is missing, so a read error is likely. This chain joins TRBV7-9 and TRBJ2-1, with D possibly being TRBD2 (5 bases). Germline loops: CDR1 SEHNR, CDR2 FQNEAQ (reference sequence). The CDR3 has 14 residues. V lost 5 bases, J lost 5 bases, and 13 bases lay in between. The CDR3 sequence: CASSVPGINNEQFV. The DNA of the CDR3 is TGTGCCAGCAGCGTTCCGGGAATTAACAATGAGCAGTTCGTC.

For the CDR3, the DNA is TGTGCCAGCATACCCGGGACAGGGGATGAAGAGACCCAGTACTTC. It yields the protein CASIPGTGDEETQYF. V gene TRBV7-9 combines with J gene TRBJ2-5, with 10 bases lining up with TRBD1. The J segment lost 3 bases and the V segment lost 7 bases, leaving 8 bases of the junction unmatched. The CDR3 runs to 15 residues. Germline V gives CDR1 SEHNR, CDR2 FQNEAQ (reference sequence).

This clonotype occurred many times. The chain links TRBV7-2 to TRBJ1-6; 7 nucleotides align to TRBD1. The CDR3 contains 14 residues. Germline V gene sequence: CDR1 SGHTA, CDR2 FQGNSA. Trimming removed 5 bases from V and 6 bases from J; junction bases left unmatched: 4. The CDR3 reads CASSQDRTNSPLHF. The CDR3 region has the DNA TGTGCCAGCAGCCAGGACAGGACTAATTCACCCCTCCACTTT.

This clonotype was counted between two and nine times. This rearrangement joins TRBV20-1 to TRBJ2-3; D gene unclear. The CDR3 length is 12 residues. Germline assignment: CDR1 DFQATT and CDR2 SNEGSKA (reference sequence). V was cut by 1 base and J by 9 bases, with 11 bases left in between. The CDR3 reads CSARGLKETQYF. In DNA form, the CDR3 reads TGCAGTGCTAGAGGACTTAAAGAGACGCAGTATTTT.

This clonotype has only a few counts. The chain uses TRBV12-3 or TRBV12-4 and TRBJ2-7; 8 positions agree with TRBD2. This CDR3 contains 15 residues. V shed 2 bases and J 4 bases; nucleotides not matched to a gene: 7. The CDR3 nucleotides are TGTGCCAGCAGTTTAACTAGCGGTTCCTCGTACGAGCAGTACTTC. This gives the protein CASSLTSGSSYEQYF.

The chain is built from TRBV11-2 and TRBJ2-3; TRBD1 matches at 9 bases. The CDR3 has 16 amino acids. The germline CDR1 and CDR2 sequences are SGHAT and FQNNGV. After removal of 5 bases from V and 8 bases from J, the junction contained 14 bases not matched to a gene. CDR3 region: CASSPTTTGGWGTQYF. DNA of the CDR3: TGTGCCAGCAGCCCTACTACAACAGGGGGCTGGGGTACGCAGTATTTT.